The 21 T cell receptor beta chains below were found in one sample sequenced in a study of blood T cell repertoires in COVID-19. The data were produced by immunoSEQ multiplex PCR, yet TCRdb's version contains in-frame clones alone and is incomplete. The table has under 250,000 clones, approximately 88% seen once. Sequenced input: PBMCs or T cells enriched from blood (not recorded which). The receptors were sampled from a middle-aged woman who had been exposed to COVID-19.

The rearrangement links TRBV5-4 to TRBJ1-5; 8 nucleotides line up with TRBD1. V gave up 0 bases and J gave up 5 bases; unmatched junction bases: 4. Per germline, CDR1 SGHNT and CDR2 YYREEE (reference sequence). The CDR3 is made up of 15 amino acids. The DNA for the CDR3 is TGTGCCAGCAGCTTGGACGGACAGGGATATCAGCCCCAGCATTTT. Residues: CASSLDGQGYQPQHF.

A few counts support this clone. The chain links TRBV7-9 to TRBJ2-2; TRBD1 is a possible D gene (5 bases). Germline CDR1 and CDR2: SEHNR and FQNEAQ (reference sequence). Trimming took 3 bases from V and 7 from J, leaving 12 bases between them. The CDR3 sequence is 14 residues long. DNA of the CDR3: TGTGCCAGCAGCTTTAACAGGATGGACGGGGAGCTGTTTTTT. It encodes CASSFNRMDGELFF. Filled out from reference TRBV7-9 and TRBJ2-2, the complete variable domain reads DTGVSQNPRHKITKRGQNVTFRCDPISEHNRLYWYRQTLGQGPEFLTYFQNEAQLEKSRLLSDRFSAERPKGSFSTLEIQRTEQGDSAMYLCASSFNRMDGELFFGEGSRLTVL.

The CDR3 region is CAGVRSGNTIYF. The CDR3 bases are TGTGCCGGGGTGCGCTCTGGAAACACCATATATTTT. This chain uses TRBV30 with TRBJ1-3; unclear D gene. Germline lookup yields CDR1 GTSNPN and CDR2 SVGIG (reference sequence). The CDR3 has 12 residues. Trimming shortened V by 8 bases and J by 0 bases, and 8 bases separated the two germline ends.

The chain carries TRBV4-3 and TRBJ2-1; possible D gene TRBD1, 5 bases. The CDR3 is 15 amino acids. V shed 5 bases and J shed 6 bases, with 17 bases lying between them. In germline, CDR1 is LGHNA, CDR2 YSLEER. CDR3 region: CASSFQTDSFNEQFF. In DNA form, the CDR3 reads TGCGCCAGCAGCTTCCAGACAGACTCTTTCAATGAGCAGTTCTTC.

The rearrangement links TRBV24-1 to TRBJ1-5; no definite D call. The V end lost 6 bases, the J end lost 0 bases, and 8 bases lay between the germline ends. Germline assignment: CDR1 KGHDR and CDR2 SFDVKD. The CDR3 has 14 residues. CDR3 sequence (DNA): TGTGCCACCAGTAACAGTCTTAGCAATCAGCCCCAGCATTTT. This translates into CATSNSLSNQPQHF.

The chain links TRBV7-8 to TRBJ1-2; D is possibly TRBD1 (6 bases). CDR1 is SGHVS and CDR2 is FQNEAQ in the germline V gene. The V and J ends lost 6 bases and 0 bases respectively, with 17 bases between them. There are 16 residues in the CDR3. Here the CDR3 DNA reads TGTGCCAGCAGTCCCTCCGGGGGGCTAGCTAACTATGGCTACACCTTC. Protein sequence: CASSPSGGLANYGYTF. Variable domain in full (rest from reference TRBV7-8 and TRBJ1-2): GAGVSQSPRYKVAKRGQDVALRCDPISGHVSLFWYQQALGQGPEFLTYFQNEAQLDKSGLPSDRFFAERPEGSVSTLKIQRTQQEDSAVYLCASSPSGGLANYGYTFGSGTRLTVV.

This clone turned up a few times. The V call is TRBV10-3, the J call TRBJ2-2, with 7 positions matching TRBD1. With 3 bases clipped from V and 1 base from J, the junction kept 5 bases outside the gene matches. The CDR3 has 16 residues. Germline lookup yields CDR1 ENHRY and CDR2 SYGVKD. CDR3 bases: TGTGCCATCAGTGATTTGGGACAGAAGAACACCGGGGAGCTGTTTTTT. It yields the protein CAISDLGQKNTGELFF.

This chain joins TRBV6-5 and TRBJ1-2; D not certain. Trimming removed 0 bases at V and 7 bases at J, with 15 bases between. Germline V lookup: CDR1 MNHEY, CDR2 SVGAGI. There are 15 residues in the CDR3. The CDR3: CASSYSGRISGGYTF. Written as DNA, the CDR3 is TGTGCCAGCAGTTACTCGGGCAGAATAAGTGGTGGCTACACCTTC.

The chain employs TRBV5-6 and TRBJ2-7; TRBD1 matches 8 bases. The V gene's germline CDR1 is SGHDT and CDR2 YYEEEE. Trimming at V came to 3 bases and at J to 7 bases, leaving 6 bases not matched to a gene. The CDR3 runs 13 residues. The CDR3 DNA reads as TGTGCCAGCAGCTCCGGGACAGGCGGGGAGCAGTACGTC. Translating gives CASSSGTGGEQYV.

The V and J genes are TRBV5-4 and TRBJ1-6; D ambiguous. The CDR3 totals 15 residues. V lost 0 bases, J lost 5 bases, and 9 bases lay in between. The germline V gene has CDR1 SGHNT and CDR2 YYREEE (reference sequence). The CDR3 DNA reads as TGTGCCAGCAGCTTGGCCGGGGTAAATAATTCACCCCTCCACTTT. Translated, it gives CASSLAGVNNSPLHF.

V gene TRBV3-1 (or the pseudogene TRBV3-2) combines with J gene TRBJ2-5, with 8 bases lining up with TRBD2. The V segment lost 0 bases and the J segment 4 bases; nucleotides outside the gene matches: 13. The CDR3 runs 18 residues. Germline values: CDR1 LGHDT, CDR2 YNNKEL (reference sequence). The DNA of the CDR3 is TGTGCCAGCAGCCAAGATCAGGTCGGGGGGGCCAGAAGAGAGACCCAGTACTTC. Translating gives CASSQDQVGGARRETQYF.

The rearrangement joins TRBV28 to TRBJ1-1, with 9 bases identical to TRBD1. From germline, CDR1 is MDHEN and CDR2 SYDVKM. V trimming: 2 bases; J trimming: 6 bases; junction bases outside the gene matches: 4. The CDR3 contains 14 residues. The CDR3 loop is CASSLGGQGPEAFF. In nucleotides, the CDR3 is TGTGCCAGCAGTTTAGGGGGACAGGGTCCTGAAGCTTTCTTT. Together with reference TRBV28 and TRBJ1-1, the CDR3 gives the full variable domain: DVKVTQSSRYLVKRTGEKVFLECVQDMDHENMFWYRQDPGLGLRLIYFSYDVKMKEKGDIPEGYSVSREKKERFSLILESASTNQTSMYLCASSLGGQGPEAFFGQGTRLTVV.

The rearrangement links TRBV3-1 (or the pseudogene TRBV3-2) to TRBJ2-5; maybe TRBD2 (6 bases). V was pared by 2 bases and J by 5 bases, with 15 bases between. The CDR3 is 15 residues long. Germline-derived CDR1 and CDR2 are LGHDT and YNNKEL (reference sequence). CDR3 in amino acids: CASSQSSALVETQYF. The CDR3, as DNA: TGTGCCAGCAGCCAATCTAGCGCACTGGTGGAGACCCAGTACTTC.

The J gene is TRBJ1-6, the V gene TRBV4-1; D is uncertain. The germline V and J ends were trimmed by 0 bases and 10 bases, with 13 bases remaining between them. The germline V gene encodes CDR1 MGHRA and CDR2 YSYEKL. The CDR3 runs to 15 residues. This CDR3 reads CASSQDIGVRSPLHF. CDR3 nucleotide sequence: TGCGCCAGCAGCCAAGACATCGGGGTCCGATCACCCCTCCACTTT.

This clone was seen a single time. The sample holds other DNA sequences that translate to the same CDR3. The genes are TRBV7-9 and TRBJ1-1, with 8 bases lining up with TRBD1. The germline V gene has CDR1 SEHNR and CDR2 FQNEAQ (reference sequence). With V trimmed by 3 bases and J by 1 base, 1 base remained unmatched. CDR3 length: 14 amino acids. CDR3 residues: CASSFGTGNTEAFF. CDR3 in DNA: TGTGCCAGCAGCTTTGGGACAGGGAACACTGAAGCTTTCTTT.

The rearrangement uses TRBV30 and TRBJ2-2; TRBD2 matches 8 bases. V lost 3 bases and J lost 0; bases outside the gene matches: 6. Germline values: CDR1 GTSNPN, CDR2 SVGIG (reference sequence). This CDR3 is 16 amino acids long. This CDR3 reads CAWRVIGGANTGELFF. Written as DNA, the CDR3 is TGTGCCTGGAGGGTCATCGGGGGGGCGAACACCGGGGAGCTGTTTTTT.

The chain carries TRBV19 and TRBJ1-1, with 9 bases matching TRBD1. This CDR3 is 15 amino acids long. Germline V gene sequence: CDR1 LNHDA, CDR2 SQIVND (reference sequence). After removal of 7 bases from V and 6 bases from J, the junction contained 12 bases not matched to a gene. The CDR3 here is CASKDRGVLSAEAFF. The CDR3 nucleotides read TGTGCCAGTAAGGACAGGGGCGTCTTGAGCGCTGAAGCTTTCTTT.

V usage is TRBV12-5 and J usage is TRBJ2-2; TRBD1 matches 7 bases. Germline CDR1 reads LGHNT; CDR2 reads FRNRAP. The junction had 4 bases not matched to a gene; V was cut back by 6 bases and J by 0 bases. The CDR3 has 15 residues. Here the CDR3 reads CASGRDSPNTGELFF. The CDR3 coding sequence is TGTGCTAGTGGGAGGGACAGCCCGAACACCGGGGAGCTGTTTTTT.

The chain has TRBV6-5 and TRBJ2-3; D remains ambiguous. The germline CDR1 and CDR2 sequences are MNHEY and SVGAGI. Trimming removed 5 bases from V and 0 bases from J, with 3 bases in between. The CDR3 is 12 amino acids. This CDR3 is CASSPSTDTQYF. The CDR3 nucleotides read TGTGCCAGCAGTCCTAGCACAGATACGCAGTATTTT.

The CDR3 region has the DNA TGTGCCTGGAGCAGGGAATTGAACACTGAAGCTTTCTTT. Translation gives CAWSRELNTEAFF. The rearrangement uses TRBV30 and TRBJ1-1; perhaps TRBD1 as D (5 bases). Germline assignment: CDR1 GTSNPN and CDR2 SVGIG (reference sequence). V was pared by 3 bases and J by 0 bases, with 8 bases between. CDR3 length equals 13 residues.

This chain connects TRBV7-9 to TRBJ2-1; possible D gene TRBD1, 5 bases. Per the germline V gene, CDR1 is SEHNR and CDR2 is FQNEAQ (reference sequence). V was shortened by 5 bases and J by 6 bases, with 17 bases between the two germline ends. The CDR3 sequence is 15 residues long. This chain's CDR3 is CASSPTGKPSNEQFF. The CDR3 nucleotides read TGTGCCAGCAGCCCCACAGGAAAGCCGTCCAATGAGCAGTTCTTC.